This T cell receptor (beta chain) comes out of a study of shared clonotypes between healthy human individuals. Study information: In total, the donors were two women and a few men aged 18 to 49. General study points: An expected dependence of interdonor clonotype sharing on sequencing depth was noted.

Repertoires were generated with immunoSEQ multiplex PCR, while TCRdb's copy carries only in-frame clones and drops some. The data show 2 million to 2.5 million clones, approximately 95% seen once. The CDR3 loop spans 16 amino acids. V shed 6 bases and J shed 0 bases, with 15 bases lying between them. Germline CDR1 reads MGHDK; CDR2 reads SYGVNS. Recent acute infections and vaccinations were absent in the healthy HIV-negative adult donors. Remarks on this clone: Its antigen is undetermined.

The V call is TRBV25-1, the J call TRBJ1-3; D unclear. The specimen sequenced was naive CD4+ T cells from PBMCs. The subset was: CD45RA+ positively selected. The sequence was obtained from a man younger than 35 in good health. Some clones in this sample may be carry-over from other donors' samples. CDR3 bases: TGTGCCAGCAGCGCCCCCAGAACCCGCTCTGGAAACACCATATATTTT. It codes for CASSAPRTRSGNTIYF. Full variable domain (missing parts from reference TRBV25-1 and TRBJ1-3): EADIYQTPRYLVIGTGKKITLECSQTMGHDKMYWYQQDPGMELHLIHYSYGVNSTEKGDLSSESTVSRIRTEHFPLTLESARPSHTSQYLCASSAPRTRSGNTIYFGEGSWLTVV.